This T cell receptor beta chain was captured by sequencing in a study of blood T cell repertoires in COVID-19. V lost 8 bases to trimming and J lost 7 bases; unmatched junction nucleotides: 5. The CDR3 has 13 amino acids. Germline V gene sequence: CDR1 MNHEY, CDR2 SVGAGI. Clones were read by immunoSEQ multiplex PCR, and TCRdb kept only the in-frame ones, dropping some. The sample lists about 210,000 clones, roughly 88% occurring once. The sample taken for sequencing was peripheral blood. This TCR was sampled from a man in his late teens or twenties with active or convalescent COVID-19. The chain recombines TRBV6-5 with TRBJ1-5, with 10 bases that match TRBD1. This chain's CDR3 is CASGTGERQPQHF. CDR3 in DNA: TGTGCCAGCGGGACAGGGGAGAGACAGCCCCAGCATTTT.